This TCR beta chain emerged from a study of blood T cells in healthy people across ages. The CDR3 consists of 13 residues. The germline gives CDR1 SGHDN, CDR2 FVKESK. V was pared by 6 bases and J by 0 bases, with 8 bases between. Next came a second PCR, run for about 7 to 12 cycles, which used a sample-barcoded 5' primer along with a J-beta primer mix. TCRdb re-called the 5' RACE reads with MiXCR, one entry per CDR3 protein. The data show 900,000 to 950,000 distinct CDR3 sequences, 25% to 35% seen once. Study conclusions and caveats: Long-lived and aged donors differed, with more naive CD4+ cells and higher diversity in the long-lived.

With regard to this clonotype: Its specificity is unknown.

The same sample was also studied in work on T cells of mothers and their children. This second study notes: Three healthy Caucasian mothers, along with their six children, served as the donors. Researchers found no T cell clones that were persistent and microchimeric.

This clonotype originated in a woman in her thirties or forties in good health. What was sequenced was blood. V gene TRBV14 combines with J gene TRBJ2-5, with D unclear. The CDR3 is CASRRNYQETQYF. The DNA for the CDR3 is TGTGCCAGCAGGCGGAATTACCAAGAGACCCAGTACTTC. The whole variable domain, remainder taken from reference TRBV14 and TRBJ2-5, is EAGVTQFPSHSVIEKGQTVTLRCDPISGHDNLYWYRRVMGKEIKFLLHFVKESKQDESGMPNNRFLAERTGGTYSTLKVQPAELEDSGVYFCASRRNYQETQYFGPGTRLLVL.